This T cell receptor beta chain was obtained from a study of technical replicates of blood from a handful of donors. This clone came up once. Clones were read by immunoSEQ multiplex PCR, and TCRdb kept only the in-frame ones, dropping some. The repertoire includes 75,000 to 80,000 clones, 85% to 95% of them detected once, and about 0.4% sits in the top ten. Deletions cut 2 bases from V and 1 base from J, with 14 bases between. Per germline, CDR1 MNHNS and CDR2 SASEGT. The CDR3 spans 16 residues. This receptor was obtained from a human donor in good health. The V call is TRBV6-1, the J call TRBJ2-5; tentative D call: TRBD1 (5 bases). Sequencing was performed on T cells isolated from PBMCs. CDR3 coding DNA: TGTGCCAGCAGTGAACGGCAGGGCCCCTTCCAAGAGACCCAGTACTTC. This sequence encodes CASSERQGPFQETQYF.